Below are 16 T cell receptor beta chains sequenced from a single sample in a study of blood T cell repertoires in COVID-19. TCRdb keeps only in-frame clones here, not all; method: immunoSEQ multiplex PCR. The top ten hold roughly 5.7% of the sample, which has more than 65,000 clones, 70% to 90% seen once. The specimen sequenced was peripheral blood. The receptors shown here come from a man aged 60-69 years with acute or convalescent COVID-19.

The V call is TRBV12-3 or TRBV12-4, the J call TRBJ1-5, with 8 bases matching TRBD1. Trimming removed 4 bases from V and 4 bases from J; junction bases left unmatched: 0. This CDR3 has 13 amino acids. CDR3 sequence (DNA): TGTGCCAGCAGTTACAGGGGGAATCAGCCCCAGCATTTT. Encoded protein: CASSYRGNQPQHF.

This rearrangement joins TRBV7-2 to TRBJ1-4, with 10 bases fitting TRBD1. Germline V gene data show CDR1 as SGHTA and CDR2 as FQGNSA. V dropped 0 bases and J dropped 7; count of bases not matched to a gene: 5. The CDR3 contains 16 residues. The CDR3 nucleotides are TGTGCCAGCAGCTTAGCCCCGACAGGGGGCGGTGAAAAACTGTTTTTT. This translates into CASSLAPTGGGEKLFF.

The CDR3 bases are TGTGCCAGCTCACCCCCCGGTGGGGCGGAGACAGATACGCAGTATTTT. The encoded protein is CASSPPGGAETDTQYF. This chain uses TRBV18 with TRBJ2-3, with D possibly matching TRBD1 (5 bases). V lost 3 bases, J lost 3 bases, and 16 bases lay in between. Germline V gene sequence: CDR1 KGHSH, CDR2 LQKENI. The CDR3 sequence is 16 residues long.

The V call is TRBV7-8, the J call TRBJ1-5; 10 positions match TRBD1. Germline loops: CDR1 SGHVS, CDR2 FQNEAQ. This CDR3 spans 15 amino acids. V shed 4 bases and J 5 bases; nucleotides not matched to a gene: 5. DNA for the CDR3: TGTGCCAGCAGCTCACGGACAGGGGGAGATCAGCCCCAGCATTTT. It codes for CASSSRTGGDQPQHF.

About this clone: The identical CDR3 is also encoded by other nucleotide sequences in the sample. The chain couples TRBV9 to TRBJ2-3; the match to TRBD2 covers 15 bases. V was pared by 2 bases and J by 6 bases, with 4 bases of the junction left unmatched. This CDR3 contains 16 residues. The germline CDR1 and CDR2 sequences are SGDLS and YYNGEE. The CDR3 loop reads CASSVGTSGGSDTQYF. The CDR3 DNA reads as TGTGCCAGCAGCGTGGGGACTAGCGGGGGGTCGGATACGCAGTATTTT.

The J gene is TRBJ1-6, the V gene TRBV27; 8 bases are shared with TRBD1. With 2 bases clipped from V and 9 bases from J, the junction kept 6 bases outside the gene matches. Per germline, CDR1 MNHEY and CDR2 SMNVEV (reference sequence). The CDR3 loop spans 15 amino acids. The CDR3 nucleotides read TGTGCCAGCAGTTTAGAATCAGGGGGCCGTTCACCCCTCCACTTT. This gives the protein CASSLESGGRSPLHF.

The V call is TRBV11-3, the J call TRBJ2-1, with 9 bases matching TRBD1. Germline-derived CDR1 and CDR2 are SGHNT and YENEEA. The CDR3 sequence is 16 residues long. Germline trimming cut 4 bases from V and 4 bases from J; bases unmatched to any gene: 8. The CDR3 region has the DNA TGTGCCAGCAGCTCTCGACAGGGGGACGTTTACAATGAGCAGTTCTTC. It translates to CASSSRQGDVYNEQFF. Combining the CDR3 with reference TRBV11-3 and TRBJ2-1 gives the whole variable domain EAGVVQSPRYKIIEKKQPVAFWCNPISGHNTLYWYLQNLGQGPELLIRYENEEAVDDSQLPKDRFSAERLKGVDSTLKIQPAELGDSAVYLCASSSRQGDVYNEQFFGPGTRLTVL.

The J gene is TRBJ1-2, the V gene TRBV18; possibly TRBD1 for D (6 bases). Germline loops: CDR1 KGHSH, CDR2 LQKENI. V lost 0 bases and J lost 6, with 17 bases in between. The CDR3 runs 16 residues. Here the CDR3 reads CASSPPLTDRRDGYTF. CDR3 sequence (DNA): TGTGCCAGCTCACCACCTCTAACTGACAGGCGCGATGGCTACACCTTC.

The V and J genes are TRBV5-4 and TRBJ1-2; 11 nucleotides match TRBD1. The CDR3 has 14 residues. V trimming: 4 bases; J trimming: 7 bases; junction bases outside the gene matches: 6. Germline CDR1 reads SGHNT; CDR2 reads YYREEE (reference sequence). DNA for the CDR3: TGTGCCAGCAGCACCGGACAGGGGGCGAGTGGCTACACCTTC. It yields the protein CASSTGQGASGYTF.

The gene calls are TRBV6-5 and TRBJ1-2; the match to TRBD1 covers 9 bases. V trimming: 2 bases; J trimming: 2 bases; junction bases outside the gene matches: 6. Germline-derived CDR1 and CDR2 are MNHEY and SVGAGI. This CDR3 spans 16 amino acids. The CDR3 is CASSYRFGTGNYGYTF. DNA of the CDR3: TGTGCCAGCAGTTACCGTTTCGGGACAGGGAACTATGGCTACACCTTC.

The rearrangement uses TRBV28 and TRBJ2-4, with D possibly TRBD2 on 7 matching bases. Germline values: CDR1 MDHEN, CDR2 SYDVKM. The CDR3 length is 16 residues. The V end lost 4 bases, the J end lost 3 bases, and 16 bases lay between the germline ends. CDR3 nucleotide sequence: TGTGCCAGCAGTTATGGGATAGGGGGGGACAAAAACATTCAGTACTTC. Translating it yields CASSYGIGGDKNIQYF.

The V gene is TRBV4-2, the J gene TRBJ1-2, with a possible D match to TRBD1 (5 bases). Trimming cost V 1 base and J 6 bases, with 12 bases left between them. The CDR3 is made up of 14 amino acids. Germline V gene data show CDR1 as LGHNA and CDR2 as YNFKEQ. CDR3 loop: CASSQVMEGDGYTF. For the CDR3, the DNA is TGTGCCAGCAGCCAAGTGATGGAAGGGGATGGCTACACCTTC.

This clone was picked up one time. This sequence joins TRBV18 and TRBJ1-1; the match to TRBD1 covers 7 bases. From germline, CDR1 is KGHSH and CDR2 LQKENI. This CDR3 has 15 residues. After removal of 2 bases from V and 6 bases from J, the junction contained 9 bases not matched to a gene. DNA for the CDR3: TGTGCCAGCTCACCATCTAGGAGGGGGCGGGCTGAAGCTTTCTTT. Its translation: CASSPSRRGRAEAFF. Based on the CDR3 plus reference TRBV18 and TRBJ1-1, the full variable domain is NAGVMQNPRHLVRRRGQEARLRCSPMKGHSHVYWYRQLPEEGLKFMVYLQKENIIDESGMPKERFSAEFPKEGPSILRIQQVVRGDSAAYFCASSPSRRGRAEAFFGQGTRLTVV.

The J gene is TRBJ1-4, the V gene TRBV16; possibly TRBD1 for D (6 bases). Germline V lookup: CDR1 KGHSY, CDR2 FQNENV. There are 15 residues in the CDR3. V lost 5 bases and J 0 bases, leaving 10 bases between the germline ends. CDR3 coding DNA: TGTGCCAGCAGCAAGGGGGTTGCAACTAATGAAAAACTGTTTTTT. Protein product: CASSKGVATNEKLFF. The full variable domain, in which reference TRBV16 and TRBJ1-4 provide the parts outside the CDR3, is GEEVAQTPKHLVRGEGQKAKLYCAPIKGHSYVFWYQQVLKNEFKFLISFQNENVFDETGMPKERFSAKCLPNSPCSLEIQATKLEDSAVYFCASSKGVATNEKLFFGSGTQLSVL.

The chain links TRBV12-3 or TRBV12-4 to TRBJ1-5; D gene unclear. Trimming stripped 5 bases from V and 4 bases from J, with 9 bases between. The CDR3 consists of 13 residues. CDR3 nucleotide sequence: TGTGCCAGCAGTGACCGGGGAAATCAGCCCCAGCATTTT. It specifies CASSDRGNQPQHF.

The rearrangement uses TRBV4-3 and TRBJ1-6, with TRBD1 matching over 7 bases. CDR3 size: 15 residues. V shed 2 bases and J 8 bases; nucleotides not matched to a gene: 6. Looked up from germline, CDR1 is LGHNA and CDR2 is YSLEER. For the CDR3, the DNA is TGCGCCAGCAGCCAATCGACAGGGACGGATTCACCCCTCCACTTT. Amino acid sequence: CASSQSTGTDSPLHF.